One sample yielded the 21 T cell receptor beta chains listed below, sequenced in a study of blood T cell repertoires in COVID-19. The table came from immunoSEQ multiplex PCR; TCRdb's copy has only in-frame clones and leaves some out. The table has around 57,000 clones, 65% to 85% seen once; the top ten hold around 5.1%. The specimen was peripheral blood. The receptors were gathered from a woman in her seventies with acute or convalescent COVID-19.

Only one count was recorded for this clone. This sequence joins TRBV19 and TRBJ1-4; D is perhaps TRBD1 (6 bases). The CDR3 is 15 residues long. The germline CDR1 and CDR2 sequences are LNHDA and SQIVND (reference sequence). V was pared by 5 bases and J by 5 bases, with 15 bases between. CDR3 nucleotide sequence: TGTGCCAGTAGTCAACCGGACAGCGGCAATGAAAAACTGTTTTTT. This codes for CASSQPDSGNEKLFF.

The chain carries TRBV9 and TRBJ1-4; weak D call: TRBD1 (6 bases). The CDR3 runs to 15 residues. Trimming left V 4 bases short and J 6 bases short, with 16 bases between. Germline CDR1 reads SGDLS; CDR2 reads YYNGEE. The CDR3 DNA reads TGTGCCAGCAGCACGCAAGGGGGGGCATATGAAAAACTGTTTTTT. Translating gives CASSTQGGAYEKLFF.

The CDR3 loop reads CASSFTAGEGNEKLFF. The CDR3 nucleotides read TGTGCCAGCAGCTTTACTGCAGGGGAGGGTAATGAAAAACTGTTTTTT. The chain carries TRBV7-3 and TRBJ1-4, with D perhaps matching TRBD1 (6 bases). V lost 3 bases and J lost 4, with 15 bases in between. Germline V lookup: CDR1 SGHTA, CDR2 FQGTGA. The CDR3 runs 16 residues.

The sample holds a few counts of this clone. V gene TRBV15 combines with J gene TRBJ1-1; 7 bases align to TRBD1. Germline CDR1 reads LNHNV; CDR2 reads YYDKDF (reference sequence). V lost 4 bases and J lost 4; bases outside the gene matches: 6. This CDR3 has 14 residues. The CDR3 DNA is TGTGCCACCAGCATTGACAGGGTCGGCACTGAAGCTTTCTTT. It codes for CATSIDRVGTEAFF.

V usage is TRBV7-2 and J usage is TRBJ2-3; TRBD2 aligns across 9 bases. The V gene's germline CDR1 is SGHTA and CDR2 FQGNSA. Unmatched junction bases numbered 6, after V lost 2 bases and J lost 6 bases. The CDR3 has 15 amino acids. The CDR3 protein is CASSLQWRGGDTQYF. In nucleotides, the CDR3 is TGTGCCAGCAGCTTACAGTGGCGGGGGGGCGATACGCAGTATTTT.

This clone came up once. V usage is TRBV5-1 and J usage is TRBJ2-3; 7 positions match TRBD2. Germline CDR1 and CDR2: SGHRS and YFSETQ. This CDR3 spans 16 amino acids. V was clipped by 0 bases and J by 1 base; unmatched bases: 5. In DNA, the CDR3 is TGCGCCAGCAGCTTGGGGCTTACTAGCGGCACAGATACGCAGTATTTT. This sequence encodes CASSLGLTSGTDTQYF.

The V gene is TRBV4-2, the J gene TRBJ1-2; unclear D gene. V was shortened by 1 base and J by 5 bases, with 5 bases between the two germline ends. CDR1 is LGHNA, CDR2 YNFKEQ, per germline. The CDR3 contains 12 residues. The CDR3 region is CASSQGEYGYTF. The CDR3 DNA reads as TGTGCCAGCAGCCAAGGGGAGTATGGCTACACCTTC.

The V gene is TRBV11-2, the J gene TRBJ2-1, with 10 positions matching TRBD2. Germline trimming cut 5 bases from V and 6 bases from J; bases unmatched to any gene: 10. In germline, CDR1 is SGHAT, CDR2 FQNNGV. The CDR3 is 16 amino acids. The CDR3 coding sequence is TGTGCCAGCAGCCCCCGATTAGCGGGGGGCCTCAATGAGCAGTTCTTC. Protein: CASSPRLAGGLNEQFF.

This chain connects TRBV2 to TRBJ1-2, with TRBD1 as a possible D gene (5 bases). V was trimmed by 2 bases and J by 4 bases, leaving 11 bases between them. This CDR3 spans 14 amino acids. CDR1 and CDR2 (germline): SNHLY, FYNNEI. CDR3 region: CASSELRVFYGYTF. The CDR3 bases are TGTGCCAGCAGTGAACTCAGGGTCTTCTATGGCTACACCTTC.

The chain joins TRBV28 to TRBJ1-1, with 11 bases aligning to TRBD1. This CDR3 contains 15 residues. J was trimmed by 1 base and V by 8 bases; bases with no gene match: 6. CDR1 is MDHEN, CDR2 SYDVKM, per germline. The CDR3 loop reads CASPGTGGTNTEAFF. Written as DNA, the CDR3 is TGTGCCAGCCCCGGGACAGGGGGGACGAACACTGAAGCTTTCTTT.

The chain is built from TRBV10-3 and TRBJ2-5; 9 bases are a match to TRBD2. Per the germline V gene, CDR1 is ENHRY and CDR2 is SYGVKD. With 0 bases clipped from V and 5 bases from J, the junction kept 7 bases outside the gene matches. CDR3 length: 16 residues. The CDR3: CAISESGGGAPETQYF. CDR3 bases: TGTGCCATCAGTGAGTCGGGCGGGGGGGCTCCTGAGACCCAGTACTTC.

The genes are TRBV5-1 and TRBJ1-1; D is uncertain. Germline values: CDR1 SGHRS, CDR2 YFSETQ. Deletions cut 1 base from V and 2 bases from J, with 12 bases between. CDR3 length: 15 amino acids. The CDR3 sequence is CASSLNAGSNTEAFF. CDR3 DNA sequence: TGCGCCAGCAGCTTGAACGCGGGTAGTAACACTGAAGCTTTCTTT.

V is TRBV15 and J is TRBJ1-2, with TRBD1 matching over 8 bases. The CDR3 runs 15 residues. The germline gives CDR1 LNHNV, CDR2 YYDKDF (reference sequence). V lost 1 base and J lost 4; bases outside the gene matches: 5. CDR3 sequence (DNA): TGTGCCACCAGCAGAGGGAGGACAGGGCCCTATGGCTACACCTTC. It encodes CATSRGRTGPYGYTF.

This chain joins TRBV10-3 and TRBJ1-5; unclear D gene. V was shortened by 10 bases and J by 5 bases, with 15 bases between the two germline ends. This CDR3 region has 13 residues. The germline V gene encodes CDR1 ENHRY and CDR2 SYGVKD. CDR3 region: CATRGGEDQPQHF. The CDR3 DNA reads as TGTGCCACCCGGGGAGGTGAGGATCAGCCCCAGCATTTT.

V and J are TRBV7-2 and TRBJ2-3; a possible D gene is TRBD2 (7 bases). The ends were cut back, 4 bases at V and 2 bases at J, with 16 bases in the middle. There are 16 residues in the CDR3. In germline, CDR1 is SGHTA, CDR2 FQGNSA. For the CDR3, the DNA is TGTGCCAGCAGCTACGTATCTGCGGGGGCCACAGATACGCAGTATTTT. As protein: CASSYVSAGATDTQYF. Supplemented by reference TRBV7-2 and TRBJ2-3, the full variable domain reads GAGVSQSPSNKVTEKGKDVELRCDPISGHTALYWYRQSLGQGLEFLIYFQGNSAPDKSGLPSDRFSAERTGGSVSTLTIQRTQQEDSAVYLCASSYVSAGATDTQYFGPGTRLTVL.

The chain joins TRBV5-5 to TRBJ2-4; tentative D call: TRBD1 (6 bases). Trimming cost V 3 bases and J 0 bases, with 7 bases left between them. The germline V gene has CDR1 SGHKS and CDR2 YYEKEE (reference sequence). The CDR3 loop spans 14 amino acids. The CDR3 loop reads CASSWTEAKNIQYF. The CDR3 bases are TGTGCCAGCAGCTGGACAGAAGCCAAAAACATTCAGTACTTC.

The genes are TRBV7-9 and TRBJ1-4, with TRBD1 as a possible D gene (6 bases). The CDR3 is made up of 15 amino acids. With 3 bases removed from V and 4 bases from J, the gap between germline ends came to 12 bases. Germline lookup yields CDR1 SEHNR and CDR2 FQNEAQ (reference sequence). CDR3 nucleotide sequence: TGTGCCAGCAGCTTGACGACAGGAGATAATGAAAAACTGTTTTTT. This sequence encodes CASSLTTGDNEKLFF.

Only a few counts were recorded for this clone. The V and J genes are TRBV6-6 and TRBJ1-5, with no clear D. CDR3 length: 12 amino acids. Germline CDR1 and CDR2: MNHNY and SVGAGI (reference sequence). V was cut by 10 bases and J by 3 bases, with 10 bases left in between. This chain's CDR3 is CATQTLNQPQHF. The CDR3, as DNA: TGTGCCACCCAGACACTCAATCAGCCCCAGCATTTT.

This clone appeared once. The chain is built from TRBV3-1 (or the pseudogene TRBV3-2) and TRBJ1-1; the D is unclear. Germline loops: CDR1 LGHDT, CDR2 YNNKEL (reference sequence). The length of the CDR3 is 15 residues. V lost 4 bases, J lost 1 base, and 13 bases lay in between. Here the CDR3 DNA reads TGTGCCAGCAGCCCCGCTCCGACGGGGAACACTGAAGCTTTCTTT. Translation: CASSPAPTGNTEAFF.

V is TRBV5-5 and J is TRBJ2-7; 11 positions agree with TRBD2. Germline values: CDR1 SGHKS, CDR2 YYEKEE (reference sequence). The V and J ends lost 4 bases and 2 bases, in that order; junction bases with no gene match: 5. There are 15 residues in the CDR3. CDR3 sequence reads: CASSLTSGGTYEQYF. CDR3 bases: TGTGCCAGCAGCCTTACTAGCGGGGGTACCTACGAGCAGTACTTC. Based on the CDR3 plus reference TRBV5-5 and TRBJ2-7, the full variable domain is DAGVTQSPTHLIKTRGQQVTLRCSPISGHKSVSWYQQVLGQGPQFIFQYYEKEERGRGNFPDRFSARQFPNYSSELNVNALLLGDSALYLCASSLTSGGTYEQYFGPGTRLTVT.

This clone appeared a single time. The rearrangement uses TRBV28 and TRBJ1-6, with D hard to call. V lost 3 bases, J lost 7 bases, and 16 bases lay in between. The CDR3 consists of 16 residues. Germline CDR1 MDHEN, CDR2 SYDVKM. The CDR3, as DNA: TGTGCCAGCAGTTTGGCGGGTTTAAGGTTGAATTCACCCCTCCACTTT. This gives the protein CASSLAGLRLNSPLHF.